This TCR beta chain was recovered during a study of cytomegalovirus exposure and HLA in healthy donors (dated by TCRdb to 2017 to 2019). Some background on the complete study: An earlier analysis of roughly 500 of the donors reported about 290 Gb of sequence data and 100 million to 140 million unique TCR beta sequences from about 180 million T cells. The study aimed to test whether signatures of past pathogen exposure could be identified by cataloging public T cell receptors. Rather than drawing on any new phenotypic data, the later analysis identified candidate immune exposures from TCR beta sequences and the way those sequences occurred across donors. Donor age, sex, ethnicity and CMV serostatus were compiled together with the repertoire data. All discovery cohort repertoires had been generated on a single sequencing platform. An earlier analysis of 500 to 750 of the donors applied high-throughput TCR beta sequencing to assess whether each TCR beta V gene segment acted as functional or pseudogenic. Because of strong linkage in the cohort, five DR-DQ haplotypes were treated as single units for association and clustering. Both class I and class II loci were covered by HLA typing, at four-digit resolution. A separate validation cohort of 90 to 150 different subjects was used in addition to the roughly 670-subject first cohort. The number of typed donors differed by locus: about 620-630 for A, B, C, DRB1 and DQB1; 500 to 550 for DQA1; over 600 for DPA1; and around 450 for DPB1. The study used immunosequencing to profile the T cell repertoires of about 670 subjects and linked those repertoires to cytomegalovirus serostatus. Genome-wide SNP genotypes for about 60% of the 666 donors were used in a later genetic analysis, which treated that subset as a discovery cohort. To predict cytomegalovirus infection status, the study combined high-throughput TCR immunosequencing, statistical association of individual TCRs with disease status, and machine learning. Of the 350 to 450 genotyped donors, approximately 80% were placed in the genetic ancestry cluster associated with self-reported Caucasian donors. Across about 380 genotyped donors of the cohort, an average of roughly 230,000 unique TCR beta nucleotide sequences per donor were sequenced, and around 20% of those sequences were non-productive. About 320 gigabases of sequencing data and approximately 85 million unique TCR sequences were included in an early release covering 550 to 800 HLA-typed donors. A later analysis re-examined previously published TCR beta repertoires from around 670 donors and added high-resolution HLA genotyping to investigate patterns of TCR occurrence. Points the paper makes about the study in general: Sequencing depth was assumed to be roughly uniform across donors in the presence/absence analyses, though that assumption may not hold. Linkage disequilibrium might explain the correlated functional status among segregating V segments, but an unknown experimental factor could not be excluded. When HLA alleles, especially DR and DQ, strongly co-occurred, TCR associations were difficult to assign to individual alleles. Because HLA typing was missing for some donors at each locus, association tests included only the typed subset. In a later analysis, most CMV-associated TCR beta chains were found to appear HLA-restricted, with HLA associations seemingly driven largely by CMV exposure. Several of the top co-occurrence clusters appeared to be linked to parvovirus B19, influenza, CMV and Epstein-Barr virus, according to a later analysis. According to the authors, the approach could potentially be generalized to other disease states and immunological phenotypes. A cluster of highly shared sequence variants was judged likely to represent a technical artifact of the sequencing pipeline. According to a later analysis, TCR association rates differed among HLA loci, with DRB1 alleles showing the most associated TCRs and HLA-C alleles showing the fewest. This cohort had only TCR beta chains sequenced, and the lack of alpha or paired-chain data limited which features could be detected. The classifier was reported to diagnose cytomegalovirus status with high specificity and sensitivity in both the original cohort and the validation cohort. At a false discovery rate of 0.05, a later analysis linked 16,951 TCR beta sequences to specific HLA alleles. In the study, 150 to 200 TCR beta chains were listed as associated with cytomegalovirus. A further reported finding was that TCR beta sequences accurately predicted the HLA-A and HLA-B alleles for most subjects in the first cohort. Immune exposure information for the cohort was limited to CMV serostatus. In an earlier analysis of some 640 of the donors, most TCR beta V segments were observed in productive rearrangements about 90% or about 30% of the time, broadly matching IMGT annotations. Compared with the roughly 670-donor mean, donors in an Asian-associated ancestry cluster had fewer N-insertions in productive TCRs, according to a later genetic analysis. A few of the identified cytomegalovirus-associated TCR beta chains were confirmed in vitro to be specific for cytomegalovirus antigens. An association between a missense DCLRE1C variant and V-gene and J-gene trimming of TCR beta chains was found in a later genetic analysis and replicated in an independent cohort. While some public TCRs were present in many individuals, most TCR sequences turned up only very rarely across donors. In a later analysis, HLA-associated TCR beta chains showed more clonal expansion and lower generation probabilities than non-associated chains that were equally common. Some IMGT-functional V segments, including TRBV6-2 and TRBV6-3, could not be distinguished by the 87-base-pair reads and were therefore excluded. Approximately 16 rarely observed V segments, including chromosome 9 orphons, were excluded from the earlier analysis of several hundred of the donors because counts were too low.

For CDR1 and CDR2, the germline V gene lists MDHEN and SYDVKM. Inclusive of the bounding cysteine and phenylalanine, the CDR3 is 14 residues long. The sequence is cut down to CDR3 DNA, 42 bases in frame from base 1. The junction shows trimming of 4 bases on V and 7 bases on J, plus 13 bases between the germline ends. Libraries were built with the immunoSEQ multiplex PCR assay. For the multiplex PCR, a mixture combining 60 forward primers for TCR Vbeta segments and 13 reverse primers for TCR Jbeta segments was used. A multiplex PCR assay on genomic DNA amplified the CDR3 region of rearranged TCR beta genes. Amplified TCR beta libraries were sequenced as 87-base-pair reads on the Illumina HiSeq System. From the authors' description of their analysis: A later analysis tallied around 82 million unique TCR beta chains across the 610 or so repertoires, and some 10 million of those chains were shared by two or more donors. A nearest-neighbor algorithm error-corrected the raw reads and collapsed the reads into unique sequences, merging closely related sequences to remove PCR and sequencing errors. Alignment of CDR3 sequences to IMGT reference sequences was used to assign V, D and J gene segments. For a sequence to be retained, a match of at least six nucleotides to both a V gene segment and a J gene segment was required. A rearrangement counted as productive if the CDR3 had no stop codons and remained in frame with V and J, and every other rearrangement counted as non-productive. CDR3 was defined according to IMGT convention as the region running from the second conserved V-encoded cysteine to the conserved J-encoded phenylalanine. In an earlier analysis of more than 550 of the donors, sequences lacking an unambiguous match to a single V gene segment were excluded. In an earlier analysis of several hundred of the donors, a V segment was called functional when productive rearrangements were above 56.7%, and segregating when the standard deviation between donors exceeded 5%. A statistical classification framework was built for diagnosing cytomegalovirus status from the catalog of TCR beta chain sequences. In a later analysis, V and J genes were assigned by comparing TCR nucleotide sequences against IMGT/GENE-DB human TR gene sequences. In a later analysis, CDR3 sequences and most-parsimonious VDJ recombination scenarios were assigned using the TCRdist pipeline. In a later analysis, each TCR beta chain was defined by its CDR3 amino acid sequence together with its V-gene family, and reads without a unique V-gene family were excluded. In a later analysis, nearly 600 highly shared, low-generation-probability nucleotide sequences were removed to address suspected cross-contamination and a sequencing artifact. In a later analysis, a clonal expansion index for each public chain was calculated from normalized within-repertoire ranks of inferred template counts. In a later analysis, generation probabilities were computed using a VDJ recombination model fitted to out-of-frame rearrangements, and the results were checked against IGoR. Hypergeometric tests were used in a later analysis to score TCR-TCR, TCR-HLA and TCR-CMV co-occurrence, with a repertoire-size bias correction applied to the TCR pairs. In a later analysis, false discovery rates were estimated by permuting HLA or CMV assignments 20 times. In a later analysis, co-occurring TCRs were grouped using DBSCAN, and TCRdist sequence similarity was added for clustering within HLA-allele-positive subsets. Repertoires with fewer than 30,000 or more than 120,000 public chains, plus five repertoires with anomalous nucleotide sharing, were excluded from co-occurrence clustering. TCRdb stores this immuneACCESS table with in-frame sequences only. Part of the clones is absent; in the studies checked, under half of the shortfall reflects unresolved V genes, and no reason is known for the rest. V and J calls and clone size are those listed in that table; D and trimming were worked out from the DNA. This sample comprises around 200,000 clones, 70% to 85% of them detected only once. Of the sample, 0.58% is held by the ten largest clones.

This clone was seen a few times. This receptor's antigen is unknown. No much larger clone is present one base from it, and per-base qualities are unavailable. In total, fewer than 750 healthy bone marrow donors made up the cohort. Cohort members were all nominally healthy when sampled, although unrecorded immune exposures were likely present. The donor was CMV seronegative and belonged to the group of 352 seronegative cohort members. A peripheral blood sample was collected from each donor, and TCR beta sequencing was performed on peripheral blood mononuclear cells. The Qiagen DNeasy Blood Extraction Kit was used to extract genomic DNA from the blood cell samples.

The sequencing sample was made of PBMCs. The sequence links TRBV28 to TRBJ1-4, with no confident D gene call. This TCR came from a woman between 40 and 55 years old in good health and CMV-seronegative. CDR3 reads: CASSSIFGSEKLFF. The DNA sequence is TGTGCCAGCAGTTCCATCTTTGGGAGTGAAAAACTGTTTTTT.